The 9 T cell receptor beta chains in this list originate from one sample, sequenced in a study of CD8 T cells in ankylosing spondylitis. TCRdb analysed the 5' RACE reads with MiXCR anew, one entry per CDR3 protein. The sample includes approximately 290,000 distinct CDR3 sequences, roughly 20% of them seen just once. Input material: blood, either unsorted or a sorted T cell fraction (not recorded which). The receptors stem from a female donor with ankylosing spondylitis or in good health (not recorded which).

The V call is TRBV6-1, the J call TRBJ2-7, with D tentatively TRBD1 (5 bases). The CDR3 spans 14 residues. Germline-derived CDR1 and CDR2 are MNHNS and SASEGT. Deletions cut 3 bases from V and 2 bases from J, with 11 bases between. CDR3 sequence (DNA): TGTGCCAGCAGTGACGGTGGGGCAACCTACGAGCAGTACTTC. Protein: CASSDGGATYEQYF.

This clonotype appeared a few times. The V and J genes are TRBV20-1 and TRBJ2-7; D remains ambiguous. The CDR3 sequence is 15 residues long. V was clipped by 3 bases and J by 2 bases, with 17 bases between them. Germline assignment: CDR1 DFQATT and CDR2 SNEGSKA (reference sequence). CDR3 bases: TGCAGTGCTAGGCCCCACACGCCCACCCCCTACGAGCAGTACTTC. This codes for CSARPHTPTPYEQYF.

This chain uses TRBV5-5 with TRBJ1-4; 9 bases line up with TRBD1. The CDR3 totals 14 residues. CDR1 is SGHKS and CDR2 is YYEKEE in the germline V gene (reference sequence). The V and J ends lost 3 bases and 8 bases, in that order; junction bases with no gene match: 5. CDR3 DNA sequence: TGTGCCAGCAGCTGGACAGGGGAAGCCGAAAAACTGTTTTTT. Translating gives CASSWTGEAEKLFF.

This clonotype appeared once. The rearrangement links TRBV6-1 to TRBJ2-2; 11 bases are shared with TRBD2. V was clipped by 4 bases and J by 4 bases; unmatched bases: 2. CDR1 and CDR2 from the germline V gene are MNHNS and SASEGT. The CDR3 is 15 residues long. In nucleotides, the CDR3 is TGTGCCAGCAGTGCCGGGACTAGCGGCACCGGGGAGCTGTTTTTT. It translates to CASSAGTSGTGELFF.

This clonotype was counted a few times. V usage is TRBV20-1 and J usage is TRBJ2-7; TRBD2 matches 8 bases. This CDR3 is 15 amino acids long. V was pared by 3 bases and J by 9 bases, with 16 bases of the junction left unmatched. CDR1 DFQATT and CDR2 SNEGSKA come from the germline V gene (reference sequence). The CDR3 reads CSASGEPGLGVRQYF. The CDR3 DNA is TGCAGTGCTAGTGGCGAACCGGGACTAGGGGTGCGGCAGTACTTC.

The chain has TRBV7-9 and TRBJ2-7, with no clear D. The CDR3 totals 13 residues. The germline gives CDR1 SEHNR, CDR2 FQNEAQ (reference sequence). Trimming took 6 bases from V and 0 from J, leaving 9 bases between them. The CDR3 bases are TGTGCCAGCAGACAAGGTCGCTCCTACGAGCAGTACTTC. This gives the protein CASRQGRSYEQYF.

The gene calls are TRBV24-1 and TRBJ2-3, with D tentatively TRBD1 (5 bases). The CDR3 covers 15 residues. The V gene lost 9 bases and the J gene lost 3 bases, with 18 bases spanning the gap. Germline values: CDR1 KGHDR, CDR2 SFDVKD. Written as DNA, the CDR3 is TGTGCCACCGCTCCTGGTAGGGGCCGGACAGATACGCAGTATTTT. It specifies CATAPGRGRTDTQYF.

This clonotype was seen ten or more times. The chain combines TRBV3-1 with TRBJ2-1, with 10 nucleotides matching TRBD2. Trimming removed 5 bases from V and 1 base from J; junction bases left unmatched: 2. This CDR3 has 15 amino acids. Germline assignment: CDR1 LGHDT and CDR2 YNNKEL (reference sequence). In nucleotides, the CDR3 is TGTGCCAGCAGCGCACTAGCGGGATCCTACAATGAGCAGTTCTTC. It translates to CASSALAGSYNEQFF.

There are a few counts of this clonotype. The rearrangement uses TRBV29-1 and TRBJ2-3; D might be TRBD2 (7 bases). This CDR3 is 16 amino acids long. The V end lost 3 bases, the J end lost 3 bases, and 19 bases lay between the germline ends. The germline CDR1 and CDR2 sequences are SQVTM and ANQGSEA. This CDR3 reads CSVDFSRGGSTDTQYF. CDR3 nucleotide sequence: TGCAGCGTTGACTTCAGTAGGGGGGGGAGTACAGATACGCAGTATTTT.